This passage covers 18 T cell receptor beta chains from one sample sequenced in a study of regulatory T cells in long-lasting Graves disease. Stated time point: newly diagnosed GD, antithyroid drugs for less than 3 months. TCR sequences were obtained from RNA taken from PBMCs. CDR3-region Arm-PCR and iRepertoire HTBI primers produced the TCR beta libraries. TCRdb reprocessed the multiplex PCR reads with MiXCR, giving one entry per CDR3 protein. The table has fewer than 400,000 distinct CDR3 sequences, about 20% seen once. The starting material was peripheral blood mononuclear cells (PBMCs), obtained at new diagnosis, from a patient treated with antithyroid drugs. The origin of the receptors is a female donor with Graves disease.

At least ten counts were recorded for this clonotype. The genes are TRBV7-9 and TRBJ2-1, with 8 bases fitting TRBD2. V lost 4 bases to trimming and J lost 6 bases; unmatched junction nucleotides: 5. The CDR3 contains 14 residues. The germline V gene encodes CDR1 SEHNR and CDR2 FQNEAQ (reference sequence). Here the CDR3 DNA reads TGTGCCAGCAGCTCGGCCCGGGGGGGCAATGAGCAGTTCTTC. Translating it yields CASSSARGGNEQFF.

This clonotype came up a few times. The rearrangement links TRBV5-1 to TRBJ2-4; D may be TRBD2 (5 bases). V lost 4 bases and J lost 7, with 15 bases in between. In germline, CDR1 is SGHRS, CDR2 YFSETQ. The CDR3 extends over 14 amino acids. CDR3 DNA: TGCGCCAGCAGCCCGAGCGGCACATGGAACATTCAGTACTTC. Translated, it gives CASSPSGTWNIQYF.

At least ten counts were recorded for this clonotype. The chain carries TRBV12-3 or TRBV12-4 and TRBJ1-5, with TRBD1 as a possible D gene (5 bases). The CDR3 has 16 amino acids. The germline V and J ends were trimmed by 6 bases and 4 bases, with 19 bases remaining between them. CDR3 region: CASSPIMGVGNQPQHF. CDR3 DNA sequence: TGTGCCAGCAGCCCCATCATGGGGGTGGGTAATCAGCCCCAGCATTTT.

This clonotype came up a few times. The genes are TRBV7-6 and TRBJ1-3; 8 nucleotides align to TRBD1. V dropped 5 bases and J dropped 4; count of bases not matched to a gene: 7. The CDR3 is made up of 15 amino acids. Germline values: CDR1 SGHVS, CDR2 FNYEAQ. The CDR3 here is CASSPTGGTGNTIYF. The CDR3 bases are TGTGCCAGCAGCCCCACAGGGGGTACAGGAAACACCATATATTTT.

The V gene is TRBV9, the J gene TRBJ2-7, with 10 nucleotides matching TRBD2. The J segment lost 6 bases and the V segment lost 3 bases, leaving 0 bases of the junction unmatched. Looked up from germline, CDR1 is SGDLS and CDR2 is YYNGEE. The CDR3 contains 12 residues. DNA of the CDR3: TGTGCCAGCAGCGGGACTAGCGGCGAGCAGTACTTC. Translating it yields CASSGTSGEQYF.

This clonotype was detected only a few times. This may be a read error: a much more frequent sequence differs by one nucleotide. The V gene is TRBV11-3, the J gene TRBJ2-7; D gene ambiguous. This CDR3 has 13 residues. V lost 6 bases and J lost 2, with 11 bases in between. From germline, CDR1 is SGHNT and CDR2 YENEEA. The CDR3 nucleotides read TGTGCCAGCAGTTTTGCGACTGCCTACGAGCAGTACTTC. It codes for CASSFATAYEQYF.

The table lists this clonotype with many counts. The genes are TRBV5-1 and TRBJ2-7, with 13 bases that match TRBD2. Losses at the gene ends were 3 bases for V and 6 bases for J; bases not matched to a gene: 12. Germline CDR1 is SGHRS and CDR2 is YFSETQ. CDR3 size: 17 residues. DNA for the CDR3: TGCGCCAGCAGCTGGACTAGCGGGAGTGACTGGAGGGGCGAGCAGTACTTC. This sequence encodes CASSWTSGSDWRGEQYF.

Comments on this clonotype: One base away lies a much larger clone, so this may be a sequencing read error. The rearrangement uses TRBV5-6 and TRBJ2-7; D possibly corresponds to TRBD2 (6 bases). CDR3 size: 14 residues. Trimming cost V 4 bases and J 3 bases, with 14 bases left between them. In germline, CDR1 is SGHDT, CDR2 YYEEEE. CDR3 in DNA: TGTGCCAGCAGCCTAGCGAGAGCTGACTACGAGCAGTACTTC. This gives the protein CASSLARADYEQYF.

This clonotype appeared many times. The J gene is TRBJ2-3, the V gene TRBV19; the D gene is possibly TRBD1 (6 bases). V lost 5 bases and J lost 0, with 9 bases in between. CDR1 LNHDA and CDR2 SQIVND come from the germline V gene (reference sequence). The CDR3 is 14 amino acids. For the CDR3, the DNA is TGTGCCAGTAGTGTAACAGGGAGCACAGATACGCAGTATTTT. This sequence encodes CASSVTGSTDTQYF.

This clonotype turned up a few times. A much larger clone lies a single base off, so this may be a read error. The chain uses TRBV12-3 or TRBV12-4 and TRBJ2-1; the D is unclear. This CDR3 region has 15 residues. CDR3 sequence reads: CASTPSRAAINGQFF. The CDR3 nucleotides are TGTGCCAGCACCCCTTCTCGCGCGGCCATCAATGGGCAGTTCTTC.

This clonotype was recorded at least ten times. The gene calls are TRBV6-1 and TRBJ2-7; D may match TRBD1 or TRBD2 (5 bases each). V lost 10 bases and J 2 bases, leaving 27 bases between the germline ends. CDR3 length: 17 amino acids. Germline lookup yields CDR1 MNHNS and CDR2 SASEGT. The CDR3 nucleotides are TGTGCCACTACTCGGGACGGGGCGACTTGGGGCCCCTACGAGCAGTACTTC. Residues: CATTRDGATWGPYEQYF.

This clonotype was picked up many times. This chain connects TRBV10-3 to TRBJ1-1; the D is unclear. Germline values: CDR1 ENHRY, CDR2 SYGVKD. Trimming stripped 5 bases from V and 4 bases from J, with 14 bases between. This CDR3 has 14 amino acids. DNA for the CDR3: TGTGCCATCAGTCAAGCTAACCAAGGCACTGAAGCTTTCTTT. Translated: CAISQANQGTEAFF.

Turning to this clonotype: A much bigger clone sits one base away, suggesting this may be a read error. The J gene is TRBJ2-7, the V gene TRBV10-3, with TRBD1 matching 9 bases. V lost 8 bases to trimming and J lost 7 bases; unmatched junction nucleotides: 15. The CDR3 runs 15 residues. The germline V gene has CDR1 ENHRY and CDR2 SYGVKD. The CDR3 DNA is TGTGCCATCGGAATCAAGGACAGGGGAGACAATGAGCAGTACTTC. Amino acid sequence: CAIGIKDRGDNEQYF.

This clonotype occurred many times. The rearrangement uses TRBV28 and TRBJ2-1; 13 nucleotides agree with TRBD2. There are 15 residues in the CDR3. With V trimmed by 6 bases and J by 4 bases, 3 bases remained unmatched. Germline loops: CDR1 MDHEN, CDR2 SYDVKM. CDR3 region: CASRLTSGRYNEQFF. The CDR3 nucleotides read TGTGCCAGCAGGCTGACTAGCGGGAGGTACAATGAGCAGTTCTTC.

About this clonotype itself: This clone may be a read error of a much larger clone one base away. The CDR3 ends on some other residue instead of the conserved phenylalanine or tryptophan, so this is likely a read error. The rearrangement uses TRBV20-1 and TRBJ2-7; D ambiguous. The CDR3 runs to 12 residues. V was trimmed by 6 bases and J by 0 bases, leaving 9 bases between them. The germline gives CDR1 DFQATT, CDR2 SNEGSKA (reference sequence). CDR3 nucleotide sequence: TGCAGTGCCCCAAGTGGCTCCTACGAGCAGTACCTC. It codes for CSAPSGSYEQYL.

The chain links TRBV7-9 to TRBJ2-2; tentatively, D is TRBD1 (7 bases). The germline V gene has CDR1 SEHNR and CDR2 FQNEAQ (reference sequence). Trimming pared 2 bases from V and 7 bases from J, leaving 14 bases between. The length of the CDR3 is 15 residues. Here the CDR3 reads CASSLLEGAIGELFF. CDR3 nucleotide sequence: TGTGCCAGCAGCTTATTGGAGGGGGCGATCGGGGAGCTGTTTTTT.

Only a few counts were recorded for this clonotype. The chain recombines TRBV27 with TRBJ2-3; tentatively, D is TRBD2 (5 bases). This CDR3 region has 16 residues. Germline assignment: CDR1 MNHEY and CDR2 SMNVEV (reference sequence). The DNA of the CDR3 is TGTACCAACCCGGGCCCCCCTAGCCCGAGCGCAGATACGCAGTATTTT. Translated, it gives CTNPGPPSPSADTQYF.

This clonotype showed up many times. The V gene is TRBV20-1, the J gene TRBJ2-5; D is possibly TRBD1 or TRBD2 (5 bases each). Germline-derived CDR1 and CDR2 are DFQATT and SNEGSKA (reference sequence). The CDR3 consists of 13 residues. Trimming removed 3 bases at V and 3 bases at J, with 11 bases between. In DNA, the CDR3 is TGCAGTGCTAGCTCCGGGACGAAAGAGACCCAGTACTTC. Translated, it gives CSASSGTKETQYF.